Below are 27 T cell receptor beta chains sequenced from a single sample in a study of T cell repertoires in cytomegalovirus infection (dated by TCRdb to between 2018 and 2021). No antigen has been assigned to these receptors. The sample's treatment or condition, from its label and the paper: in vitro stimulation with specific CMV peptide epitopes to enrich CMV-specific T cells. Sequencing took place on an Illumina HiSeq 1500. The public reads were run again by TCRdb, first through fastp at Q25 and then through MiXCR, and only productive beta chains were kept. Rows are unified per CDR3 protein, each entry keeping the most common DNA and genes. The sample yields approximately 990,000 distinct CDR3 sequences; approximately 33% were counted once. 13% of the sample comes from the top ten. Material: cultured CD8+ T cells from PBMCs, obtained from culture after CMV antigen stimulation. The receptors were sampled from a human donor in good health (CMV status not recorded). Some clones in this sample may be carry-over from other donors' samples.

The gene calls are TRBV29-1 and TRBJ2-1; TRBD2 is a possible D gene (6 bases). With 7 bases removed from V and 8 bases from J, the gap between germline ends came to 12 bases. Germline V lookup: CDR1 SQVTM, CDR2 ANQGSEA. The CDR3 totals 11 residues. CDR3 DNA: TGCAGCGGGACTGGAGGGCATGAGCAGTTCTTC. Its translation is CSGTGGHEQFF.

With regard to this clonotype: Given a much more abundant clone one base away, this may be a read error. This chain uses TRBV7-2 with TRBJ2-7; TRBD2 agrees at 7 bases. The CDR3 covers 16 residues. Germline lookup yields CDR1 SGHTA and CDR2 FQGNSA. CDR3 amino acids: CAGSRPLADFTYEQYF. Here the CDR3 DNA reads TGTGCCGGCAGCCGACCTCTAGCGGACTTCACCTACGAGCAGTACTTC.

This clonotype was detected only a few times. The chain joins TRBV10-3 to TRBJ2-7, with 12 nucleotides matching TRBD2. The CDR3 is 16 residues long. Trimming took 9 bases from V and 5 from J; bases not matched to a gene: 14. The germline gives CDR1 ENHRY, CDR2 SYGVKD. The CDR3 region has the DNA TGTGCCATTACCGGGACCGGACTAGCGGGGAGAAACGAGCAGTACTTC. This codes for CAITGTGLAGRNEQYF.

The chain employs TRBV28 and TRBJ2-1, with D possibly matching TRBD2 (6 bases). V lost 6 bases to trimming and J lost 6 bases, with 12 bases between them. Germline CDR1 reads MDHEN; CDR2 reads SYDVKM. The length of the CDR3 is 13 residues. The CDR3 protein is CASSGLSINEQFF. The DNA of the CDR3 is TGTGCCAGCAGCGGACTATCCATCAATGAGCAGTTCTTC.

The CDR3 loop reads CSARQVAVNTEAFF. The CDR3 DNA reads TGCAGTGCAAGACAGGTGGCGGTGAACACTGAAGCTTTCTTT. The chain employs TRBV20-1 and TRBJ1-1; possible D gene TRBD1, 6 bases. In germline, CDR1 is DFQATT, CDR2 SNEGSKA (reference sequence). Trimming left V 6 bases short and J 0 bases short, with 14 bases between. The CDR3 covers 14 residues.

The rearrangement links TRBV3-1 to TRBJ2-1; D might be TRBD2 (5 bases). The V and J ends lost 1 base and 10 bases respectively, with 20 bases between them. There are 16 residues in the CDR3. Looked up from germline, CDR1 is LGHDT and CDR2 is YNNKEL (reference sequence). The CDR3 DNA reads TGTGCCAGCAGCCAAGCCCGTCGTGCGGGTCTAGGGGAGCAGTTCTTC. This translates into CASSQARRAGLGEQFF.

This clonotype turned up a few times. The chain couples TRBV19 to TRBJ1-2; TRBD1 might be the D (5 bases). Germline lookup yields CDR1 LNHDA and CDR2 SQIVND (reference sequence). V was clipped by 7 bases and J by 3 bases, with 12 bases between them. The CDR3 is 13 amino acids. The CDR3 here is CASTLGADYGYTF. DNA for the CDR3: TGTGCCAGTACCCTCGGGGCGGACTATGGCTACACCTTC. The variable domain in full, completed from reference TRBV19 and TRBJ1-2, reads DGGITQSPKYLFRKEGQNVTLSCEQNLNHDAMYWYRQDPGQGLRLIYYSQIVNDFQKGDIAEGYSVSREKKESFPLTVTSAQKNPTAFYLCASTLGADYGYTFGSGTRLTVV.

The V gene is TRBV12-3 or TRBV12-4, the J gene TRBJ2-2; D unclear. Trimming removed 5 bases at V and 16 bases at J, with 8 bases between. The CDR3 consists of 9 residues. Here the CDR3 DNA reads TGTGCCAGCAGTCCCCCATGGTTTTTT. Translated, it gives CASSPPWFF.

In this sample, this clonotype turned up many times. J is TRBJ1-5 and V is TRBV4-1; D is unclear. The CDR3 is 15 amino acids. The germline V gene encodes CDR1 MGHRA and CDR2 YSYEKL. V was cut by 1 base and J by 0 bases, with 7 bases left in between. As DNA, the CDR3 is TGCGCCAGCAGCCAAGTGGAGAATAGCAATCAGCCCCAGCATTTT. Translation: CASSQVENSNQPQHF.

This clonotype was observed a handful of times. The chain links TRBV4-1 to TRBJ2-1; no definite D call. Germline V gene data show CDR1 as MGHRA and CDR2 as YSYEKL. The CDR3 has 15 amino acids. Trimming cost V 3 bases and J 2 bases, with 11 bases left between them. The DNA of the CDR3 is TGCGCCAGCAGCCACTGGAGAGACACCTACAATGAGCAGTTCTTC. This sequence encodes CASSHWRDTYNEQFF.

This clonotype was seen a handful of times. The chain combines TRBV12-5 with TRBJ2-3, with TRBD2 matching 10 bases. This CDR3 has 16 amino acids. The germline V gene has CDR1 LGHNT and CDR2 FRNRAP. J was trimmed by 5 bases and V by 3 bases; bases with no gene match: 8. In nucleotides, the CDR3 is TGTGCTAGTGGTTTTCAACTAGCGGGGACAAAAGATACGCAGTATTTT. Its protein is CASGFQLAGTKDTQYF. Drawing the rest from reference TRBV12-5 and TRBJ2-3, the complete variable domain is DARVTQTPRHKVTEMGQEVTMRCQPILGHNTVFWYRQTMMQGLELLAYFRNRAPLDDSGMPKDRFSAEMPDATLATLKIQPSEPRDSAVYFCASGFQLAGTKDTQYFGPGTRLTVL.

The chain couples TRBV5-4 to TRBJ1-5; D remains ambiguous. The germline gives CDR1 SGHNT, CDR2 YYREEE (reference sequence). The V gene lost 3 bases and the J gene lost 2 bases, with 12 bases spanning the gap. The CDR3 spans 15 residues. The CDR3 protein is CASSSYEFGNQPQHF. The CDR3 DNA reads as TGTGCCAGCAGCTCCTATGAGTTTGGCAATCAGCCCCAGCATTTT.

This clonotype was counted many times. This chain links TRBV7-6 with TRBJ2-1; D is undetermined. The CDR3 spans 12 residues. The germline V gene encodes CDR1 SGHVS and CDR2 FNYEAQ. The ends were cut back, 5 bases at V and 7 bases at J, with 9 bases in the middle. The CDR3 loop is CASSPGSNEQFF. The CDR3 nucleotides are TGTGCCAGCAGCCCCGGGTCTAATGAGCAGTTCTTC.

This chain links TRBV24-1 with TRBJ2-1; 11 positions match TRBD1. The CDR3 spans 18 residues. The V and J ends lost 2 bases and 8 bases, in that order; junction bases with no gene match: 13. Germline CDR1 reads KGHDR; CDR2 reads SFDVKD. The DNA of the CDR3 is TGTGCCACCAGTGATTCCAAATGGGGGGACAGGGGGATCGATGAGCAGTTCTTC. As protein: CATSDSKWGDRGIDEQFF.

A few counts support this clonotype. The chain joins TRBV6-2 or TRBV6-3 to TRBJ2-6, with 7 bases identical to TRBD1. This CDR3 region has 17 residues. Germline V gene sequence: CDR1 MNHEY, CDR2 SVGEGT. V shed 8 bases, J shed 0 bases, and the junction held 10 bases outside the gene matches. Here the CDR3 DNA reads TGTGCCAGCCAGCCGGGACAGCGAATCTCTGGGGCCAACGTCCTGACTTTC. Translated, it gives CASQPGQRISGANVLTF.

The rearrangement uses TRBV29-1 and TRBJ2-2, with D possibly being TRBD1 or TRBD2 (5 bases each). CDR1 and CDR2 (germline): SQVTM, ANQGSEA. The CDR3 extends over 14 amino acids. Trimming removed 2 bases at V and 3 bases at J, with 10 bases between. CDR3 sequence: CSVEFWGHTGELFF. The CDR3 DNA reads as TGCAGCGTTGAATTTTGGGGACACACCGGGGAGCTGTTTTTT.

This clonotype was seen a handful of times. The chain uses TRBV6-1 and TRBJ1-2; no definite D call. The CDR3 covers 16 residues. The V gene's germline CDR1 is MNHNS and CDR2 SASEGT. V lost 6 bases to trimming and J lost 4 bases, with 21 bases between them. CDR3 in amino acids: CASRSFAGPQSYGYTF. CDR3 coding DNA: TGTGCCAGCAGGAGTTTCGCCGGGCCCCAATCCTATGGCTACACCTTC.

The chain employs TRBV5-5 and TRBJ2-1; D is ambiguous. V lost 4 bases and J lost 0, with 11 bases in between. The CDR3 is 15 amino acids. From germline, CDR1 is SGHKS and CDR2 YYEKEE (reference sequence). CDR3 sequence reads: CASSPTETSYNEQFF. Here the CDR3 DNA reads TGTGCCAGCAGCCCGACCGAGACCTCCTACAATGAGCAGTTCTTC.

This clonotype showed up many times. The V call is TRBV7-9, the J call TRBJ1-2, with TRBD1 identical over 11 bases. The CDR3 spans 16 residues. J was trimmed by 4 bases and V by 4 bases; bases with no gene match: 8. Per the germline V gene, CDR1 is SEHNR and CDR2 is FQNEAQ (reference sequence). CDR3 protein: CASSSAGTGGSYGYTF. In DNA, the CDR3 is TGTGCCAGCAGCTCAGCCGGGACAGGGGGATCCTATGGCTACACCTTC.

This clonotype appeared many times. The chain employs TRBV7-8 and TRBJ2-2; D is uncertain. Per germline, CDR1 SGHVS and CDR2 FQNEAQ. V lost 0 bases and J 1 base, leaving 6 bases between the germline ends. The CDR3 is made up of 15 amino acids. CDR3 residues: CASSLARKNTGELFF. The CDR3 nucleotides are TGTGCCAGCAGCTTAGCAAGGAAGAACACCGGGGAGCTGTTTTTT.

About this clonotype itself: With a much larger clone just one base away, this may be a read error. The rearrangement joins TRBV11-2 to TRBJ2-5, with D perhaps being TRBD1 or TRBD2 (6 bases each). The germline V gene has CDR1 SGHAT and CDR2 FQNNGV. V lost 2 bases and J 5 bases, leaving 15 bases between the germline ends. The CDR3 is made up of 15 amino acids. DNA for the CDR3: TGTGCCAGCAGCTTATGGGACACCGGAGGGGAGACCCAGTACTTC. Amino acids: CASSLWDTGGETQYF.

This clonotype was counted only a few times. V usage is TRBV7-3 and J usage is TRBJ2-6, with D possibly TRBD1 on 5 matching bases. Trimming took 7 bases from V and 2 from J, leaving 15 bases between them. The germline V gene encodes CDR1 SGHTA and CDR2 FQGTGA. CDR3 length: 16 residues. DNA for the CDR3: TGTGCCAGCATAGGCCCAACAGGTACTGGGGCCAACGTCCTGACTTTC. Translating gives CASIGPTGTGANVLTF. The entire variable domain, with the rest obtained from reference TRBV7-3 and TRBJ2-6, is as follows: GAGVSQTPSNKVTEKGKYVELRCDPISGHTALYWYRQSLGQGPEFLIYFQGTGAADDSGLPNDRFFAVRPEGSVSTLKIQRTERGDSAVYLCASIGPTGTGANVLTFGAGSRLTVL.

In this sample, this clonotype turned up a few times. V usage is TRBV7-8 and J usage is TRBJ2-5, with D hard to call. Trimming removed 1 base at V and 1 base at J, with 10 bases between. From germline, CDR1 is SGHVS and CDR2 FQNEAQ. This CDR3 comprises 15 residues. The CDR3 DNA reads as TGTGCCAGCAGCTTAGTCGTGCAGGTCCAAGAGACCCAGTACTTC. It is translated as CASSLVVQVQETQYF.

This clonotype was picked up a small number of times. For the CDR3, the DNA is TGTGCCAGCAGCTATATGGGACTAGTGAACACCGGGGAGCTGTTTTTT. It specifies CASSYMGLVNTGELFF. V usage is TRBV5-4 and J usage is TRBJ2-2; 8 bases agree with TRBD2. Germline CDR1 SGHNT, CDR2 YYREEE (reference sequence). This CDR3 contains 16 residues. Trimming cost V 3 bases and J 1 base; bases outside gene matches: 5.

This clonotype turned up a few times. The chain combines TRBV7-9 with TRBJ1-5; D might be TRBD1 (5 bases). The germline V gene encodes CDR1 SEHNR and CDR2 FQNEAQ (reference sequence). Trimming left V 3 bases short and J 3 bases short, with 15 bases between. This CDR3 is 16 amino acids long. The CDR3 protein is CASSFTGPGDNQPQHF. CDR3 DNA sequence: TGTGCCAGCAGCTTTACGGGACCGGGAGACAATCAGCCCCAGCATTTT.

This clonotype has just a few counts. This chain links TRBV7-6 with TRBJ2-5, with 11 bases matching TRBD2. Trimming at V came to 6 bases and at J to 3 bases, leaving 9 bases not matched to a gene. CDR3 length equals 16 residues. Per the germline V gene, CDR1 is SGHVS and CDR2 is FNYEAQ. CDR3 sequence: CASRLIAGGMEETQYF. CDR3 bases: TGTGCCAGCAGGCTAATAGCGGGGGGGATGGAAGAGACCCAGTACTTC.

The J gene is TRBJ1-2, the V gene TRBV4-2; D remains unclear. CDR1 is LGHNA and CDR2 is YNFKEQ in the germline V gene. This CDR3 is 14 amino acids long. The germline V and J ends were trimmed by 1 base and 2 bases, with 8 bases remaining between them. CDR3 nucleotide sequence: TGTGCCAGCAGCCAAGTTGCCAGGAACTATGGCTACACCTTC. It translates to CASSQVARNYGYTF.